Listed below are T cell receptor beta chains from one sample, sequenced in a study of vaccination effects on CD4 cells after COVID-19. Antigens for these TCRs are unknown. Sequenced by immunoSEQ multiplex PCR; TCRdb stores in-frame clones only, minus some. The sample comprises about 45,000 clones, roughly four fifths of which are singletons, and around 28% rests with the top ten. The input for sequencing was CD4+ T cells from PBMCs cultured with a peptide pool, taken before COVID-19 vaccination. Source of these receptors: a human donor who had a prior SARS-CoV-2 infection. CDR3s include the opening cysteine and the closing phenylalanine or tryptophan. The D gene is left open where the match is weak. Size is stated for part of the rows, as once, few or many counts, or as a class when the clone is expanded.

TGTGCCAGCAGCCAGTATCGGGGGGGGGAGACCCAGTACTTC | CASSQYRGGETQYF | TRBD2 | TRBV3-1/TRBV3-2 | . | TRBJ2-5
TGTGCCAGCAGCTCCTCCGGGGGCCACGAGCAGTACTTC | CASSSSGGHEQYF | . | TRBV7-9 | few | TRBJ2-7
TGCGCCAGCAGCGAGCTAGCTTCCTACGAGCAGTACTTC | CASSELASYEQYF | . | TRBV5-1 | few | TRBJ2-7
TGTGCCAGCAGTGCCGCGGAGGGGGCAGATACGCAGTATTTT | CASSAAEGADTQYF | . | TRBV25-1 | . | TRBJ2-3
TGCGCCAGCGGATGGGACTCTGGAAACACCATATATTTT | CASGWDSGNTIYF | . | TRBV10-2 | few | TRBJ1-3
TGTGCCAGCGGGCCTAGCGGGGGGTACGAGCAGTACTTC | CASGPSGGYEQYF | TRBD2 | TRBV12-3/TRBV12-4 | . | TRBJ2-7
TGCGCCAGCAGCCAACGCCTGAACAAACAGGGGGCTCGGACTAATGAAAAACTGTTTTTT | CASSQRLNKQGARTNEKLFF | TRBD1 | TRBV4-1 | . | TRBJ1-4
TGTGCCAGCAGCTTACTTTCCGGTTCCTACGAGCAGTACTTC | CASSLLSGSYEQYF | . | TRBV7-9 | . | TRBJ2-7
TGCGCCAGCAAACAAGCTTGGGGACAAACATACGAGCAGTACTTC | CASKQAWGQTYEQYF | . | TRBV5-1 | few | TRBJ2-7
TGTGCCAGCAGACCCCTTGCGCGCATTCAAGAGACCCAGTACTTC | CASRPLARIQETQYF | . | TRBV2 | . | TRBJ2-5
TGTGCCAGTAGTCGGGGATATCAAGAGACCCAGTACTTC | CASSRGYQETQYF | . | TRBV19 | . | TRBJ2-5
TGTGCCAGCAGGACTAGCGGGAGCTCCTACAATGAGCAGTTCTTC | CASRTSGSSYNEQFF | TRBD2 | TRBV27 | few | TRBJ2-1
TGTGCCAGCAGTTACGTATCAGGGAATGGCTACACCTTC | CASSYVSGNGYTF | . | TRBV6-5 | . | TRBJ1-2
TGCAGCGTTGTCCGACAGGGCCGTCAAGAGACCCAGTACTTC | CSVVRQGRQETQYF | TRBD1 | TRBV29-1 | . | TRBJ2-5
TGTGCCTGGAACCGCTTCACAGATACGCAGTATTTT | CAWNRFTDTQYF | . | TRBV30 | once | TRBJ2-3
TGTGCCAGCACCTTACCGCAGGGGTTGGTGGGAGATACGCAGTATTTT | CASTLPQGLVGDTQYF | . | TRBV21-1 | . | TRBJ2-3
TGTGCCAGCAGCTGGGGAACTAGTGGGTCCTACGAGCAGTACTTC | CASSWGTSGSYEQYF | . | TRBV5-4 | . | TRBJ2-7
TGTGCCTGGAGTAGACAGGACTCTCAGCCCCAGCATTTT | CAWSRQDSQPQHF | . | TRBV30 | . | TRBJ1-5
TGTGCCAGCAGCCCCTACCCTTTGGATACGCAGTATTTT | CASSPYPLDTQYF | . | TRBV7-3 | once | TRBJ2-3
TGTGCCAGCAGCTTAGGGGACAGGGGGGGCAATGAGCAGTTCTTC | CASSLGDRGGNEQFF | TRBD1 | TRBV7-2 | . | TRBJ2-1
TGTGCCACCAGTGACCCTGGGACAGCCCTCACTTTC | CATSDPGTALTF | TRBD1 | TRBV24-1 | . | TRBJ2-6
TGTGCCAGCAGCTTAAATGTCGGTAGCGGGGTATTAGGGTTCTTC | CASSLNVGSGVLGFF | TRBD2 | TRBV7-2 | . | TRBJ2-1
TGTGCCAGCGGAGGGACAGCTGGAAACACCATATATTTT | CASGGTAGNTIYF | TRBD1 | TRBV2 | few | TRBJ1-3
TGTGCCAGCAGTGGACGGAGAAATCAGCCCCAGCATTTT | CASSGRRNQPQHF | . | TRBV27 | . | TRBJ1-5
TGTGCCAGCAGCCCTCGGATTGGGCACCAAGAGACCCAGTACTTC | CASSPRIGHQETQYF | . | TRBV11-1 | once | TRBJ2-5
TGTGCCAGCAGTGATTACGGGGGAGGGACCGGGGAGCTGTTTTTT | CASSDYGGGTGELFF | TRBD2 | TRBV2 | . | TRBJ2-2
TGTGCCAGCAGCTTGTGGAGGGGGTCCCCAGAGACCCAGTACTTC | CASSLWRGSPETQYF | . | TRBV7-2 | . | TRBJ2-5
TGTGCCAGCACCTCCGAGGGGGGGTCAATCTCCTACGAGCAGTACTTC | CASTSEGGSISYEQYF | . | TRBV5-4 | once | TRBJ2-7
TGTGCCAGCTCAATAAATAATCCAGCGGCAACAGCCAAAAACATTCAGTACTTC | CASSINNPAATAKNIQYF | . | TRBV18 | . | TRBJ2-4
TGCGCCAGCAGCTTGGCATGGGGACAGGTGGTGAGGGAGCAGTACTTC | CASSLAWGQVVREQYF | TRBD1 | TRBV5-1 | few | TRBJ2-7
TGTGCCAGCAGCAAAGATAAGGTCTTGAATGAAAAACTGTTTTTT | CASSKDKVLNEKLFF | . | TRBV21-1 | . | TRBJ1-4
TGTGCCAGCAGCCTCAGGAGATCCTACGAGCAGTACTTC | CASSLRRSYEQYF | . | TRBV6-5 | once | TRBJ2-7
TGCGCCAGCAGCCAGGCTGGTAGGGGGCCGGATTATTACGAGCAGTACTTC | CASSQAGRGPDYYEQYF | TRBD1 | TRBV5-1 | . | TRBJ2-7
TGTGCCAGCAGTGATATCCAGGGGTCCTATAATTCACCCCTCCACTTT | CASSDIQGSYNSPLHF | . | TRBV6-1 | few | TRBJ1-6
TGCGCCTCTTCGGTTGGTCCTGGGGGTACTGAAGCTTTCTTT | CASSVGPGGTEAFF | . | TRBV5-1 | few | TRBJ1-1